Here is one T cell receptor beta chain with its context. This clonotype has ten or more counts. Its binding antigen is unknown. Per-base quality was not reported, and no clone a single base away is much larger than it. This sample was taken from a study of neurological immune-mediated disorders (dated 2019 in TCRdb). For the study in its entirety: Peripheral blood TCR-beta repertoires from HTLV-I-associated myelopathy (HAM/TSP) patients, multiple sclerosis patients and healthy controls were compared by UMI-based sequencing. The cohort included approximately 70 subjects: around 15 with HAM/TSP, about 35 with multiple sclerosis, and some 20 healthy controls. The 85 to 110 TCR-beta libraries included longitudinal samples, technical triplicates and paired sorted CD4+ and CD8+ T-cell subsets alongside PBMC samples.

The germline V end is reduced by 4 bases and the J end by 1 base; junction bases left unmatched: 3. The germline V gene (reference sequence) sets CDR1 to LNHNV and CDR2 to YYDKDF. Spanning cysteine to phenylalanine, the CDR3 consists of 14 amino acids. Just the 42-base CDR3 DNA is kept, in frame starting at base 1. Healthy controls were blood bank volunteers in Maryland, USA. For sorted-subset TCR libraries, 1 million sorted CD4+ or CD8+ T cells were used. PBMCs were separated from peripheral blood using Ficoll-Hypaque density gradient centrifugation and then cryopreserved in liquid nitrogen. The study also sequenced paired sorted CD4+ and CD8+ subsets from healthy controls, HAM/TSP patients and MS patients. cDNA was synthesized by template-switch 5'RACE using a primer carrying a 10-nucleotide random unique molecular identifier by which each TCR transcript was tagged. Over 180 million TCR-beta sequences, covering 15-18 subjects, were produced in each sequencing run. Total RNA was extracted with the RNeasy kit. Using the KAPA Real-time Library Amplification kit, TCR-beta VDJ regions were amplified with primers for the TCR constant region and the 5'RACE anchor. Sample indexes and Illumina adaptors were added in a first PCR, and a second PCR then increased library yield. After Ampure bead purification, the TCR product of roughly 650 bp was size-selected on a 2% E-gel SizeSelection system. Before pooling, library quality was assessed on a Bioanalyzer, concentration was determined with Qubit, and library quantification was performed with the Kapa Library Quantification kit. Libraries were sequenced paired-end 2 x 150 bp on an Illumina HiSeq 2500. To increase sequence diversity, roughly 23-30% phiX was spiked into each library pool. On the authors' methods: The UMI-based MiGEC pipeline processed quality-filtered reads and removed over 85% of raw TCR sequences during error correction. IMGT germline references were used for alignment of VDJ genes, and clonotypes were defined by a unique CDR3 amino acid sequence together with V-J genes. Clonal expansion, Shannon diversity and CDR3 relatedness were evaluated with VDJtools (CalcPairwiseDistances, ClusterSamples), while phylogenetic trees were built in CLCbio workbench. Clones with at least 8 unique UMIs were defined as expanded, with this threshold being based on coefficient-of-variation modelling across technical triplicates. The public reads were quality trimmed at Q25 with fastp and then assembled into clones with MiXCR by TCRdb, keeping productive beta chains. CDR3 protein duplicates are merged, each entry listing the most common genes and DNA. The authors' filters were not applied to this entry. The sample table records around 16,000 distinct CDR3 sequences; approximately 8.7% of these occur just once. The ten largest clones capture around 42% of the sample.

Summary of the overall study and its limitations: TCR clonal expansion was greatest in HAM/TSP patients and smallest in MS patients, who ranked below even healthy controls. No identical CDR3 amino acid sequences were found to be shared among expanded clones across subjects, suggesting that TCR-beta repertoires were private in all groups.

The chain is assembled from TRBV15 and TRBJ2-7; 8 junctional bases match TRBD2. This TCR derives from a man aged 50 or older in good health. Sequenced: CD8+ T cells from blood. The CDR3 corresponds to CATSTAGVSYEQYF. The sequence in DNA is TGTGCCACCAGCACAGCGGGAGTGTCCTACGAGCAGTACTTC.